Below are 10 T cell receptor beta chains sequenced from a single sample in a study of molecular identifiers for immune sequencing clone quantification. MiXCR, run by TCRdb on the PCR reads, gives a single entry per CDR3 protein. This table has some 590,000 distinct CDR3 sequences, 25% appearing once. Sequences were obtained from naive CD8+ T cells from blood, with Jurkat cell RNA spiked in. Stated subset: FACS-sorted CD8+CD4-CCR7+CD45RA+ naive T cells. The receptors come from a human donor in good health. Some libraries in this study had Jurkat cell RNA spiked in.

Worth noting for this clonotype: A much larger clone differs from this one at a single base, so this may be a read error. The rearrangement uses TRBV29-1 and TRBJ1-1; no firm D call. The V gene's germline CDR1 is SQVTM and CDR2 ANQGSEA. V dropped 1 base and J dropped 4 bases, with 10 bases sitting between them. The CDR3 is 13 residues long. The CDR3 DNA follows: TGCAGCGTTGAAGTCTGGGAGAGCACTGAAGCTTTCTTT. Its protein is CSVEVWESTEAFF.

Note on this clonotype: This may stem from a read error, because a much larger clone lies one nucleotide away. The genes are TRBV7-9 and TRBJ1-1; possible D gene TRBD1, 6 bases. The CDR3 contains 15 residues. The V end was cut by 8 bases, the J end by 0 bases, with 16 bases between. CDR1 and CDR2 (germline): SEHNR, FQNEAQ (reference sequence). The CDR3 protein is CASGPGEGMNTEAFF. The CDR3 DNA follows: TGTGCCAGCGGCCCAGGGGAGGGAATGAACACTGAAGCTTTCTTT.

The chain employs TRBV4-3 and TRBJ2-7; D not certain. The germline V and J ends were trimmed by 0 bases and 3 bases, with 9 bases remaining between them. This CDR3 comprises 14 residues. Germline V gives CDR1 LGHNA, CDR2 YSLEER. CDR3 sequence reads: CASSQDLNNYEQYF. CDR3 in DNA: TGCGCCAGCAGCCAAGATCTTAACAACTACGAGCAGTACTTC.

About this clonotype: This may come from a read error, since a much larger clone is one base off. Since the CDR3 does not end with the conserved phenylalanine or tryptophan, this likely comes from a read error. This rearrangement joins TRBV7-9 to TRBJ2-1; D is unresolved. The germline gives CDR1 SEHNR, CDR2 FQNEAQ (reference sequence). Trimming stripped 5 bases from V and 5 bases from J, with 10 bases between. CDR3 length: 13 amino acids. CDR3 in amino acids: CASSRLEHNEQFY. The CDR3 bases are TGTGCCAGCAGCCGACTGGAACACAATGAGCAGTTCTAC.

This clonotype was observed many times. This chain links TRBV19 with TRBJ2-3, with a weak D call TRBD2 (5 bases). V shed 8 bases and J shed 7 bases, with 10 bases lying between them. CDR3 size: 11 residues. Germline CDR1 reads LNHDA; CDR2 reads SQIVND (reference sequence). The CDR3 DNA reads TGTGCCAGTCAGGACTCTCATACGCAGTATTTT. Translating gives CASQDSHTQYF. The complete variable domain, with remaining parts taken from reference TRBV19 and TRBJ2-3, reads DGGITQSPKYLFRKEGQNVTLSCEQNLNHDAMYWYRQDPGQGLRLIYYSQIVNDFQKGDIAEGYSVSREKKESFPLTVTSAQKNPTAFYLCASQDSHTQYFGPGTRLTVL.

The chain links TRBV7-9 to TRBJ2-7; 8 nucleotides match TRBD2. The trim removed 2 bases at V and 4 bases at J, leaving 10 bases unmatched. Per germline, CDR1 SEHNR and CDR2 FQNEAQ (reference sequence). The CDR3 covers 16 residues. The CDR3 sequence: CASSLNVRGDSYEQYF. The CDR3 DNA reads TGTGCCAGCAGCTTAAATGTGCGGGGGGACTCGTACGAGCAGTACTTC. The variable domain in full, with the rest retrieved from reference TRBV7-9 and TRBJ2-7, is DTGVSQNPRHKITKRGQNVTFRCDPISEHNRLYWYRQTLGQGPEFLTYFQNEAQLEKSRLLSDRFSAERPKGSFSTLEIQRTEQGDSAMYLCASSLNVRGDSYEQYFGPGTRLTVT.

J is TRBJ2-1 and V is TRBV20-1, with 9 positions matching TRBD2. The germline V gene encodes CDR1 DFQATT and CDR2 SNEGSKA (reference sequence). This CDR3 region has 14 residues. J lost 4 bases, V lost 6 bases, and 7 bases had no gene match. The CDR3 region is CSAVAGVIYNEQFF. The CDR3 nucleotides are TGCAGTGCCGTAGCGGGGGTGATTTACAATGAGCAGTTCTTC.

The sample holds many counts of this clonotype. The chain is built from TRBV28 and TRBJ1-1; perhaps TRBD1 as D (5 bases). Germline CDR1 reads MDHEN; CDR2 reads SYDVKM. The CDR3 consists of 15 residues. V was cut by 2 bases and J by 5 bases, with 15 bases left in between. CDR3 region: CASSLGSGGRTEAFF. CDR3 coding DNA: TGTGCCAGCAGTTTAGGGTCGGGGGGACGAACTGAAGCTTTCTTT. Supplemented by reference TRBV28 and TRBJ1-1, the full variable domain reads DVKVTQSSRYLVKRTGEKVFLECVQDMDHENMFWYRQDPGLGLRLIYFSYDVKMKEKGDIPEGYSVSREKKERFSLILESASTNQTSMYLCASSLGSGGRTEAFFGQGTRLTVV.

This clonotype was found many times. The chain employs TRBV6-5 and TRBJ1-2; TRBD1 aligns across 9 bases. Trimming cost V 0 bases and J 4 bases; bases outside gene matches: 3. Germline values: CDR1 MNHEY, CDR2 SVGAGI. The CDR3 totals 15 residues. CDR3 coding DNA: TGTGCCAGCAGTTACTCGATACAGGGGGCCTATGGCTACACCTTC. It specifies CASSYSIQGAYGYTF.

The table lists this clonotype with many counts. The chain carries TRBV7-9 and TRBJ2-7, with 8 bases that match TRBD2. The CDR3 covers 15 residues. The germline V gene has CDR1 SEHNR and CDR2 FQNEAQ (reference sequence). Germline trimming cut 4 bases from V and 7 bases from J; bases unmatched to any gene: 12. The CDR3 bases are TGTGCCAGCAGCTCCCTGCAAGGTAGCGGGATGGAGCAGTACTTC. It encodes CASSSLQGSGMEQYF.